The sequence of this TCR beta chain was determined in a study of technical replicates of blood from a few donors. TCRdb's table, derived via immunoSEQ multiplex PCR, lists solely in-frame clones and lacks some. The table records approximately 88,000 clones, approximately 94% of them present only once. V lost 5 bases, J lost 2 bases, and 5 bases stayed unmatched. Germline CDR1 reads KGHSH; CDR2 reads LQKENI. This CDR3 region has 15 residues. The rearrangement joins TRBV18 to TRBJ1-3; 8 bases map to TRBD1. Source material: T cells isolated from PBMCs. The TCR sequence derives from a human donor in good health. As DNA, the CDR3 is TGTGCCAGCTCATCCCAGGGGGCGCCTGGAAACACCATATATTTT. Translation: CASSSQGAPGNTIYF.